This record covers a single TCR beta chain. Its antigen is unidentified. This record belongs to a study of cytomegalovirus exposure and HLA in healthy donors. Broader study findings: Because they were indistinguishable, some V segments, including TRBV6-2 and TRBV6-3, were excluded. Earlier analysis found most TCR beta V segments productive about 87% or about 30% of the time.

The PCR employed 60 Vbeta primers together with 13 Jbeta primers. Sequencing was performed with immunoSEQ multiplex PCR; in TCRdb, only in-frame clones are kept and a portion is missing. Altogether 110,000 or so clones are present, approximately 70% being singletons, with the ten largest covering around 3.5%. The germline gives CDR1 PRHDT, CDR2 FYEKMQ (reference sequence). This CDR3 has 15 residues. This sequence originates from a man aged 30 to 39 in good health and CMV-seronegative. Sequencing used PBMCs. The V gene is TRBV13, the J gene TRBJ2-5; 11 nucleotides line up with TRBD1. The J call may be incorrect, as the DNA end agrees better with TRBJ2-7. CDR3 bases: TGTGCCAGCAGCTTTAGGGGGGACAGGGGGTACGAGCAGTACTTC. This translates into CASSFRGDRGYEQYF.